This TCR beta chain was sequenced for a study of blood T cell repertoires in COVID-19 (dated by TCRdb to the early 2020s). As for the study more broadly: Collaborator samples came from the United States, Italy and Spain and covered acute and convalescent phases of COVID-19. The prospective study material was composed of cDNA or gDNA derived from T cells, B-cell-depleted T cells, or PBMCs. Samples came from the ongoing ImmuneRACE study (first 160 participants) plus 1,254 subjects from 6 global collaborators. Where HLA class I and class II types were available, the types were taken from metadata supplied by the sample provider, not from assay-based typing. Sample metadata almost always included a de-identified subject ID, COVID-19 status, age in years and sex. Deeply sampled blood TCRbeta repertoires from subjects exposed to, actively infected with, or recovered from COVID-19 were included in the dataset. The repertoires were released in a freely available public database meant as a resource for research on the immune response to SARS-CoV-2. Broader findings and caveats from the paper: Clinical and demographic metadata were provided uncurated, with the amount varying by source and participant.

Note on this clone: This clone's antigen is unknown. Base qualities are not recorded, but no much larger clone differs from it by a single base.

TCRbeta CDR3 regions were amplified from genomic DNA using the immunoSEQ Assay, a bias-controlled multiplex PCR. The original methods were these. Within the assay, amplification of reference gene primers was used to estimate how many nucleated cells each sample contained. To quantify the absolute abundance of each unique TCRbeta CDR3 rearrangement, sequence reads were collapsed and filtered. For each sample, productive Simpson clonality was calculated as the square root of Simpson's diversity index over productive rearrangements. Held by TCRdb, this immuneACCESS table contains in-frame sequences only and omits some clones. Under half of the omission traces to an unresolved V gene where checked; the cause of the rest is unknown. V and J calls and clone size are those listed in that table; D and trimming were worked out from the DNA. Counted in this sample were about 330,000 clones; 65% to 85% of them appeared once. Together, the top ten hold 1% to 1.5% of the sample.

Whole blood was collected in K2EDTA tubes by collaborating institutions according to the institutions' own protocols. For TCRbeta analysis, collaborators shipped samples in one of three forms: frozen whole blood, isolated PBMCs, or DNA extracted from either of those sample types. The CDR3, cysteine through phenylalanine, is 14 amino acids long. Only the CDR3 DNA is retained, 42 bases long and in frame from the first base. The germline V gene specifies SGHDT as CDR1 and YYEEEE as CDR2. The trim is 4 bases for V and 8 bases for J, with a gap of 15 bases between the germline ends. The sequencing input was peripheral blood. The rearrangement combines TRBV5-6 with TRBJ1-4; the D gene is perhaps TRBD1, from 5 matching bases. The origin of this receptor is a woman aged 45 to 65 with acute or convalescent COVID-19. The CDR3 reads CASSGNGAGEKLFF. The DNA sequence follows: TGTGCCAGCAGCGGCAATGGGGCAGGGGAAAAACTGTTTTTT.